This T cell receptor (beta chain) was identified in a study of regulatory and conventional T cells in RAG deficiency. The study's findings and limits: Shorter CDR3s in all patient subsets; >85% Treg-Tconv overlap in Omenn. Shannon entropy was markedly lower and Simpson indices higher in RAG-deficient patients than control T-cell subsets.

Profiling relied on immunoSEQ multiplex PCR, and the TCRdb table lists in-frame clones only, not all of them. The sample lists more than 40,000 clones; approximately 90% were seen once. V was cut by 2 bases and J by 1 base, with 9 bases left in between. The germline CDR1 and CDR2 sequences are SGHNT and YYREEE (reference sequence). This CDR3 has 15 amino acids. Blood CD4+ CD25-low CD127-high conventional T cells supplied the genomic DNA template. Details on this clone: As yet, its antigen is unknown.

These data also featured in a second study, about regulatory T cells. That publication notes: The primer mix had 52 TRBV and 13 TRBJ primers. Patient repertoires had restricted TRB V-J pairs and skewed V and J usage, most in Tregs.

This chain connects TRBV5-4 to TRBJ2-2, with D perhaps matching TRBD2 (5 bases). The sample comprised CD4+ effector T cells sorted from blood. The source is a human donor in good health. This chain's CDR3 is CASSFAAGNTGELFF. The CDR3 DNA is TGTGCCAGCAGCTTCGCCGCGGGGAACACCGGGGAGCTGTTTTTT.